This TCR beta chain was sequenced for a study of blood T cells in healthy people across ages. Study-wide results and limits: Estimates of diversity drawn from one million T cells were considered underestimates.

The CDR3 loop spans 16 amino acids. J gave up 7 bases and V 3 bases, and 11 bases lay outside the gene matches. Primers used in a second PCR of roughly 6 to 11 cycles were a sample-barcoded 5' primer and a J-beta primer mix. TCRdb ran MiXCR on the 5' RACE reads and lists one entry per CDR3 protein. The sample comprises approximately 810,000 distinct CDR3 sequences, 25% to 30% of which are singletons, and roughly 17% rests with the top ten. This clonotype was observed a handful of times. Its antigen is undetermined. V gene TRBV12-3 or TRBV12-4 combines with J gene TRBJ2-5; the match to TRBD2 covers 10 bases. This TCR came from a woman older than 75 in good health. The sample taken for sequencing was blood. The CDR3 here is CASSFLAGGLAGTQYF. As DNA, the CDR3 is TGTGCCAGCAGTTTCTTAGCGGGGGGCCTGGCGGGGACCCAGTACTTC.